This T cell receptor (beta chain) was sequenced in a study of shared clonotypes between healthy human individuals (dated by TCRdb to about 2020). With respect to the entire study: The cohort included a few men and two women between 18 and 49 years of age. Blood TCR repertoires of a handful of healthy adults were deeply sequenced to estimate repertoire size and the extent of clonotype sharing between individuals. Leukapheresis yielded between about 0.8 and 8.9 billion PBMCs per donor. Per donor, three plates each were used for CD4 naive and CD4 memory, two for CD8 naive, and one for CD8 memory. Different laboratories and diverse techniques were used to prepare libraries and sequence TCR repertoires, to increase sequencing depth and limit assay-specific biases. General study outcomes and caveats: Pairwise subsampling indicated that sequencing depth was expected to affect the degree of clonotype sharing among donors. Compared with non-shared clonotypes, the clonotypes found in all four sorted-subset donors had higher generation probabilities. Incomplete sequencing was indicated by rarefaction of sorted-subset datasets, despite the large sequencing depth. Only blood was sampled, and tissue TCR repertoires likely differ from those in blood. Approximately 5% of naive CD4, 3% to 4% of naive CD8, roughly 2.4% of memory CD4, and around 0.4% of memory CD8 clonotypes were shared across four donors. Because the study included a small number of donors, the genetic and exposure-history diversity represented was limited. Estimated clonotype richness was generally larger for naive than for memory subsets.

Using the deep immunoSEQ assay, TCR CDR3 regions were amplified from genomic DNA by multiplex PCR. For each cell subset, the extracted genomic DNA was distributed evenly across all wells of several immunoSEQ 96-well plates, and each plate served as one replicate. For sorted subsets, each replicate PCR was loaded with about 0.2 ug genomic DNA, equivalent to 30,000 or so T cell genomes. Purified libraries were quantified with a Qubit 3.0 fluorometer, sized on a Bioanalyzer 2100, and re-quantified with the KAPA Library Quantification kit. Every immunoSEQ 96-well plate was sequenced on a dedicated single-read 150-cycle Illumina NextSeq 550 flow cell. As for the original processing: Because the immunoSEQ output included only junctional sequences and no quality scores, the filtering could not be the same as the filtering used for full-length reads. To assign V/J genes and CDR3, sequences were annotated against IMGT germline references using PyIR, a Python wrapper for IgBLAST v1.9. Any read was removed if the V/J assignment was weak (E-value above 1e-6), the CDR3 was missing, or the read contained stop codons, out-of-frame junctions, or ambiguous translated residues. V3J clonotypes were defined as sequences sharing the same inferred V gene, J gene, and CDR3 amino acid sequence. The percentage overlap between two repertoires was calculated by dividing the number of shared unique clonotypes by the size of the smaller repertoire. Three approaches were used to assess repertoire richness: RTK rarefaction, the Chao1 estimator, and Recon v2.1 estimates of unobserved clonotypes. OLGA was used to compute generation probabilities for all TCRbeta clonotypes that the gDNA method yielded from a few donors. TCRdb took this table from immuneACCESS and kept in-frame rearrangements with V and J called. Such tables lack part of the clones; where checked against another copy, unresolved V genes explain under half of the gap, and the rest is unexplained. The V and J calls and clone size were taken over from that table, and D and trimming were inferred from the DNA. For this sample there are about 2.4 million clones; 85% to 95% appear just once. About 0.13% of the sample belongs to the ten largest clones.

With respect to this clone: Its cognate antigen has yet to be identified. It has no much larger one-base neighbor in the sample; base qualities were not kept.

Healthy HIV-negative adults with no recently reported acute infections or vaccinations were included as donors. All donors were Caucasian adults living in Nashville, Tennessee, USA. CD4+ T cells were enriched through magnetic negative selection, after which naive cells were positively selected on CD45RA and the remaining negative fraction served as the memory subset. After blood collection by leukapheresis, PBMCs were isolated using Ficoll-Histopaque density gradient centrifugation and then cryopreserved in the vapor phase of liquid nitrogen. Analytical flow cytometry was used to check the purity and quantity of each magnetically sorted T cell population. Genomic DNA was isolated from every sorted fraction and measured by UV absorbance on a Nanodrop 2000c. The sequenced sample consisted of naive CD4+ T cells sorted from blood. Taken with the paper, the label for cell subset or site translates to: CD45RA+ positively selected. This clonotype was sampled from a man aged 18 to 29 in good health.

The DNA sequence is as follows: TGCAGCTCTCGGACAGATACGCAGTATTTT. This sequence encodes CSSRTDTQYF. The chain is made from TRBV29-1 and TRBJ2-3; no D gene call is confident. V is reduced by 8 bases and J by 3 bases, leaving a spacing of 6 bases between them. From its cysteine to its phenylalanine, the CDR3 spans 10 amino acids. The kept DNA is CDR3 alone, 30 bases in frame from the first base. The germline V gene yields SQVTM for CDR1 and ANQGSEA for CDR2.